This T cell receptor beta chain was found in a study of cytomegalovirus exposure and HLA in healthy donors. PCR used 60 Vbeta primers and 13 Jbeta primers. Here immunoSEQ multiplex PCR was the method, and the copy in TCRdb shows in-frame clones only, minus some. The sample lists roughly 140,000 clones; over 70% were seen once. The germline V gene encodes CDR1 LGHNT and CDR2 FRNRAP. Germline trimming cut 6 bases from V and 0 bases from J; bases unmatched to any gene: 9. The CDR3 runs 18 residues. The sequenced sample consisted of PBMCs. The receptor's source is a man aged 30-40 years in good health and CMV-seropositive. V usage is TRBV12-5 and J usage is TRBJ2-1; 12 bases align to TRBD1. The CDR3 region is CASGAGTGGDPSYNEQFF. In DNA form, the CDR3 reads TGTGCTAGTGGCGCCGGGACAGGGGGCGATCCCTCCTACAATGAGCAGTTCTTC.